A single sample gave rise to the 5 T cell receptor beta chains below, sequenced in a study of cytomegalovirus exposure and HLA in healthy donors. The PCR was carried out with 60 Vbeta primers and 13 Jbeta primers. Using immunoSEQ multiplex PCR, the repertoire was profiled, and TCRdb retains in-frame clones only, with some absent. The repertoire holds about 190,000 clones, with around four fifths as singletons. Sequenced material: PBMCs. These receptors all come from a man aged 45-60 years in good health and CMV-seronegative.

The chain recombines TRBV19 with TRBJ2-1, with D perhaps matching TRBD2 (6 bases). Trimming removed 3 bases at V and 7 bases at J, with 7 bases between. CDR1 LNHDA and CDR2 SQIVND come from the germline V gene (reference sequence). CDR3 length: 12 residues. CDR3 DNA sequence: TGTGCCAGTAGTATCCGGGGGAATGAGCAGTTCTTC. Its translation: CASSIRGNEQFF.

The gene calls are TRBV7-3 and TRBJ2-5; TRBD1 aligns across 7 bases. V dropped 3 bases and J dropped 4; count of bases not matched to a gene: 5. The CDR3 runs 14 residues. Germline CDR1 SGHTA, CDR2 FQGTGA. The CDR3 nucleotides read TGTGCCAGCAGCTTGGACAGGCCTCCAGAGACCCAGTACTTC. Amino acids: CASSLDRPPETQYF.

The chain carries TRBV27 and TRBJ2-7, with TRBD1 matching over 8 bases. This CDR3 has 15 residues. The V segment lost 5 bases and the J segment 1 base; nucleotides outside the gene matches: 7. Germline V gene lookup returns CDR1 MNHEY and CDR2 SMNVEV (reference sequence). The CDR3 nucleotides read TGTGCCAGCAGTCACTACGGACAGGGTTCCTACGAGCAGTACTTC. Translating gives CASSHYGQGSYEQYF.

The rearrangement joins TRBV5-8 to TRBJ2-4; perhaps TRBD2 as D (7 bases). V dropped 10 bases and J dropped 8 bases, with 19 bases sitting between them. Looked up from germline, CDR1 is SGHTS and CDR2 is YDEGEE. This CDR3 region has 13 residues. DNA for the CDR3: TGTGCCGCCTGGGGGGGCTCGAGGTACATTCAGTACTTC. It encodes CAAWGGSRYIQYF. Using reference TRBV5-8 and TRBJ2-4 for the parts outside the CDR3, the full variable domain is EAGVTQSPTHLIKTRGQQATLRCSPISGHTSVYWYQQALGLGLQFLLWYDEGEERNRGNFPPRFSGRQFPNYSSELNVNALELEDSALYLCAAWGGSRYIQYFGAGTRLSVL.

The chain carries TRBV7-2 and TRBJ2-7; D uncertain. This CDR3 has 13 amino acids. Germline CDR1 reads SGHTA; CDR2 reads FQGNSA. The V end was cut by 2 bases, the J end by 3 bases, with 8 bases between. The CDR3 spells CASSLRVNYEQYF. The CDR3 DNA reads TGTGCCAGCAGCTTACGGGTGAACTACGAGCAGTACTTC.